This note documents a single T cell receptor (beta chain) sequence. The same CDR3 also results from other DNA sequences found in this sample. This sample was included in a study of shared clonotypes between healthy human individuals. Sequencing used immunoSEQ multiplex PCR; TCRdb keeps in-frame clones, though not all of them. Of 950,000 to 1,300,000 clones in the sample, more than 65% are singletons; the top ten hold about 1.5%. This CDR3 is 15 amino acids long. Germline assignment: CDR1 LNHDA and CDR2 SQIVND (reference sequence). V lost 7 bases and J lost 1; bases outside the gene matches: 2. The chain carries TRBV19 and TRBJ2-6; 9 bases map to TRBD1. This receptor was identified in a man younger than 30 in good health. The sequenced sample consisted of memory CD4+ T cells sorted from blood. Subset in this sample: CD45RA-negative fraction. The CDR3 nucleotides are TGTGCCAGTACCGACAGGGGGTCTGGGGCCAACGTCCTGACTTTC. Amino acids: CASTDRGSGANVLTF.